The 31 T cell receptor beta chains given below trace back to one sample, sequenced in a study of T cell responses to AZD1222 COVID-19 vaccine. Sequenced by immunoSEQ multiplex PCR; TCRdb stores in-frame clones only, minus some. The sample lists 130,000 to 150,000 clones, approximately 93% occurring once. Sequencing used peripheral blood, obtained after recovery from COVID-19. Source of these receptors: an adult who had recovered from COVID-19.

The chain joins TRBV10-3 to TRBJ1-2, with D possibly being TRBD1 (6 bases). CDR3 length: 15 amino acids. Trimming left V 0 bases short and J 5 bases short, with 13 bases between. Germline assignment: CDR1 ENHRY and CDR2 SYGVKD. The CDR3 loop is CAISESGRGMYGYTF. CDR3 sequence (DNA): TGTGCCATCAGTGAGTCGGGCAGGGGCATGTATGGCTACACCTTC.

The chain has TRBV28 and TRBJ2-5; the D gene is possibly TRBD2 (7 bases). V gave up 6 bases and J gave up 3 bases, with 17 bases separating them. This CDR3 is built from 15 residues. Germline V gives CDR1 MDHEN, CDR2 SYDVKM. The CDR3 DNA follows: TGTGCCAGCAGCTCCCGCGGGGGCAAAGAAGAGACCCAGTACTTC. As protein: CASSSRGGKEETQYF.

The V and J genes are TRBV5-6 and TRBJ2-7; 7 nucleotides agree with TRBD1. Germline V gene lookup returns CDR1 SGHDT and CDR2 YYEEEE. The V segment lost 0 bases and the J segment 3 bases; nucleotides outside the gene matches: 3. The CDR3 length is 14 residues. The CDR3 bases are TGTGCCAGCAGCTTGGTGGGACAGAGCTACGAGCAGTACTTC. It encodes CASSLVGQSYEQYF.

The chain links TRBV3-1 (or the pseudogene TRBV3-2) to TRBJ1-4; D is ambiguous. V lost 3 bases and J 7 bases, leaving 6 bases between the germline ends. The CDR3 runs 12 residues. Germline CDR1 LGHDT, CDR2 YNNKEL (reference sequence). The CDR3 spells CASSQRFEKLFF. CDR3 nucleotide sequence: TGTGCCAGCAGCCAGCGATTTGAAAAACTGTTTTTT.

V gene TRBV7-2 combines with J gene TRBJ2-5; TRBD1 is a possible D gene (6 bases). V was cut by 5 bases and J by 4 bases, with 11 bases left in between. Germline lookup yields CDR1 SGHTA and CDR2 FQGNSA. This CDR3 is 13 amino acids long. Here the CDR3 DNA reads TGTGCCAGCAGCGTCGGGACACTAGAGACCCAGTACTTC. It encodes CASSVGTLETQYF.

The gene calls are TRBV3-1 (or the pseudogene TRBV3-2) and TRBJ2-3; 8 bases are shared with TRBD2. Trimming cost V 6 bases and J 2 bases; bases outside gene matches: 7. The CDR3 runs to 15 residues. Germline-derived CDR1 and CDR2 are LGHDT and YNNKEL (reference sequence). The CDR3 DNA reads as TGTGCCAGCAGGTCAACTAGCGGTCCCACAGATACGCAGTATTTT. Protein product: CASRSTSGPTDTQYF.

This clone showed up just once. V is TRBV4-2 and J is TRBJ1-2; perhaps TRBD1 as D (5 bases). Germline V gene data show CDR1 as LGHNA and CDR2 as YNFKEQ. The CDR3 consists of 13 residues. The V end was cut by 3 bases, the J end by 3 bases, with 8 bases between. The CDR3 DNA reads TGTGCCAGCAGCCACAGGGTGGACTATGGCTACACCTTC. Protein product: CASSHRVDYGYTF.

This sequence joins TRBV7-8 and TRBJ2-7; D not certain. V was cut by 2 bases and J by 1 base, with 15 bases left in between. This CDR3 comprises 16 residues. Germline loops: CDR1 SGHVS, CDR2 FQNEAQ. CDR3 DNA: TGTGCCAGCAGCTTAAGGTCGAGGCAGCTATCCTACGAGCAGTACTTC. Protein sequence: CASSLRSRQLSYEQYF.

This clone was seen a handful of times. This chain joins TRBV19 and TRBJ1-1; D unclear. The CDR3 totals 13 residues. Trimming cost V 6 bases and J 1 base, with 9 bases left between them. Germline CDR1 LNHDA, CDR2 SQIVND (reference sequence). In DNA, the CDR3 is TGTGCCAGTAGATATCGAGCGAACACTGAAGCTTTCTTT. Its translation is CASRYRANTEAFF.

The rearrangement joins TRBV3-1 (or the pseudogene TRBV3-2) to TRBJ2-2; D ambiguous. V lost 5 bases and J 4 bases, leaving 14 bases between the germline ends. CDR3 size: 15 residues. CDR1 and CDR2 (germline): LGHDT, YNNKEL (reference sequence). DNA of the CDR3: TGTGCCAGCAGCGTGAGTGTAGGTGCCACCGGGGAGCTGTTTTTT. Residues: CASSVSVGATGELFF.

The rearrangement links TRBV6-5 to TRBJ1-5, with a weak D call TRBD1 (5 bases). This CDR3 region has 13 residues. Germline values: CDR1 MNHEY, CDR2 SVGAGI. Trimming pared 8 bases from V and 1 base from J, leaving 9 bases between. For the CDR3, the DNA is TGTGCCAGCCGCCGGGGGAGCAATCAGCCCCAGCATTTT. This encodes CASRRGSNQPQHF.

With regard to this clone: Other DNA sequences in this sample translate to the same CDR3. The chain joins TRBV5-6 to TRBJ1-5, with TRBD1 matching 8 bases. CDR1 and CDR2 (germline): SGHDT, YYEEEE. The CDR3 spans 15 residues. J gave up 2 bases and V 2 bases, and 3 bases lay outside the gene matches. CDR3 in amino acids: CASSLLGQGNQPQHF. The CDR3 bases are TGTGCCAGCAGCTTATTGGGACAGGGCAATCAGCCCCAGCATTTT.

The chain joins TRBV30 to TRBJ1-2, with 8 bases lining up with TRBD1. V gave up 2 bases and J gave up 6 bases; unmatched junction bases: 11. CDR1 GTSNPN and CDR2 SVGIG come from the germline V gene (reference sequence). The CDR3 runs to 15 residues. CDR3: CAWSTRTGLRDGYTF. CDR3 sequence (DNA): TGTGCCTGGAGTACCCGGACAGGGTTGCGTGATGGCTACACCTTC.

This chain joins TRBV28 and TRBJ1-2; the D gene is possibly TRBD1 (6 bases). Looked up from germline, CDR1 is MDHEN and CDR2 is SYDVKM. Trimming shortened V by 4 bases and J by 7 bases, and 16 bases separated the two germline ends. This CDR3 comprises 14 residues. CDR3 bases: TGTGCCAGCAGTTCCAATCTCAGGGGCTCTGGCTACACCTTC. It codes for CASSSNLRGSGYTF.

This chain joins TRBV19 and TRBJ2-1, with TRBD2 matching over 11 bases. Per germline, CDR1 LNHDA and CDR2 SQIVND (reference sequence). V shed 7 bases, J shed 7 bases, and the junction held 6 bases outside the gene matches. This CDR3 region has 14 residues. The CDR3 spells CASKLAGGGNEQFF. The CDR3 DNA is TGTGCCAGTAAGTTAGCGGGAGGGGGAAATGAGCAGTTCTTC.

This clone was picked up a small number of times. The CDR3 reads CASSEVGTGLSPTNEKLFF. The CDR3 nucleotides read TGTGCCAGCAGTGAAGTTGGGACAGGTCTTAGTCCAACTAATGAAAAACTGTTTTTT. The chain uses TRBV6-1 and TRBJ1-4, with TRBD1 identical over 8 bases. This CDR3 region has 19 residues. The germline V gene encodes CDR1 MNHNS and CDR2 SASEGT. V lost 1 base, J lost 0 bases, and 10 bases stayed unmatched.

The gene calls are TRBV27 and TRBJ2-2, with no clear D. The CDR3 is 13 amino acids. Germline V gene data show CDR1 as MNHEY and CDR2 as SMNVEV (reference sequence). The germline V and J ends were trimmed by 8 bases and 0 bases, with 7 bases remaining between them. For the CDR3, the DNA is TGTGCCAGCGGACGGCCGAACACCGGGGAGCTGTTTTTT. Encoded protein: CASGRPNTGELFF.

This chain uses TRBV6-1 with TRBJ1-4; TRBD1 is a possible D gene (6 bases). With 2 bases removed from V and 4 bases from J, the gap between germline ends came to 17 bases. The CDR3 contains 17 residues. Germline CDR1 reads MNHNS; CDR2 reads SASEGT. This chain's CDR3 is CASSEPRDNRRNEKLFF. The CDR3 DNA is TGTGCCAGCAGTGAACCTAGGGACAATCGTCGTAATGAAAAACTGTTTTTT.

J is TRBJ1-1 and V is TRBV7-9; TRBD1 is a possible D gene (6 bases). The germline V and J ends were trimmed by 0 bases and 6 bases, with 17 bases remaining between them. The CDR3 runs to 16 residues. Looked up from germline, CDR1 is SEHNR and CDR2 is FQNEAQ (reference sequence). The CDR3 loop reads CASSLAYGGGSPEAFF. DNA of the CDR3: TGTGCCAGCAGCTTAGCTTACGGGGGCGGGTCGCCTGAAGCTTTCTTT.

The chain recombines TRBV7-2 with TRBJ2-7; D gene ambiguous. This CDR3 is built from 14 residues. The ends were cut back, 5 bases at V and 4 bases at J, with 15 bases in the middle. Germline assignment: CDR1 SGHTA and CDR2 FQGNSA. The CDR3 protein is CASSAYNDPYEQYF. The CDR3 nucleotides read TGTGCCAGCAGCGCCTACAATGATCCTTACGAGCAGTACTTC. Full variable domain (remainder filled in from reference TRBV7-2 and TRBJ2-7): GAGVSQSPSNKVTEKGKDVELRCDPISGHTALYWYRQSLGQGLEFLIYFQGNSAPDKSGLPSDRFSAERTGGSVSTLTIQRTQQEDSAVYLCASSAYNDPYEQYFGPGTRLTVT.

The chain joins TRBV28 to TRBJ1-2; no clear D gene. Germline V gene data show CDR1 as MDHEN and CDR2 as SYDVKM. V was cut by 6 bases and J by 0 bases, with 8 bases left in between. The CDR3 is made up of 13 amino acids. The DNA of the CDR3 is TGTGCCAGCAGCCCAGTATCTAACTATGGCTACACCTTC. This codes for CASSPVSNYGYTF.

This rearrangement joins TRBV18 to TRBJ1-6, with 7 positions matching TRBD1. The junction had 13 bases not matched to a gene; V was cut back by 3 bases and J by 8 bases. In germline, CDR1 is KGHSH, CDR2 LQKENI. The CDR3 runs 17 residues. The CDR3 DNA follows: TGTGCCAGCTCACCCTTTCCGACAGGGAATGAATATTCACCCCTCCACTTT. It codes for CASSPFPTGNEYSPLHF.

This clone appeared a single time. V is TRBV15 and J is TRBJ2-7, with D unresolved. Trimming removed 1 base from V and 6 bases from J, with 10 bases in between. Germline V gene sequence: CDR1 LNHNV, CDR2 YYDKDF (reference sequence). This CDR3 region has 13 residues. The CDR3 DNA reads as TGTGCCACCAGCAGAGCCCCGGGCCGCGAGCAGTACTTC. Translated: CATSRAPGREQYF. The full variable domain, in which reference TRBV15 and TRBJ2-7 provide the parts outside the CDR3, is DAMVIQNPRYQVTQFGKPVTLSCSQTLNHNVMYWYQQKSSQAPKLLFHYYDKDFNNEADTPDNFQSRRPNTSFCFLDIRSPGLGDTAMYLCATSRAPGREQYFGPGTRLTVT.

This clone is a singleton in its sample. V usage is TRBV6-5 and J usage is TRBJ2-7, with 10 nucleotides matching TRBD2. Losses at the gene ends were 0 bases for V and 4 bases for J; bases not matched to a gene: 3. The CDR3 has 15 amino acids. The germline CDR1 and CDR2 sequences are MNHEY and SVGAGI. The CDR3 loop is CASSYSSSGGYEQYF. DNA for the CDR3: TGTGCCAGCAGTTACTCGTCTAGCGGGGGTTACGAGCAGTACTTC.

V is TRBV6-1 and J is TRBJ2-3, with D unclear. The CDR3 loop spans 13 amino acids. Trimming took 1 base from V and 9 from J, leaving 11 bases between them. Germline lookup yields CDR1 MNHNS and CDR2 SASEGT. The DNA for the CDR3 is TGTGCCAGCAGTGAAGAGGGTGGGGTAACGCAGTATTTT. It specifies CASSEEGGVTQYF.

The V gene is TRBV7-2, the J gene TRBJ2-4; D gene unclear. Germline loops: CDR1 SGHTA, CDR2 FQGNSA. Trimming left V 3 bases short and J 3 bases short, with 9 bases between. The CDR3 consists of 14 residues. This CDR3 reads CASSLRRSKNIQYF. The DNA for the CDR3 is TGTGCCAGCAGCTTGCGACGAAGCAAAAACATTCAGTACTTC.

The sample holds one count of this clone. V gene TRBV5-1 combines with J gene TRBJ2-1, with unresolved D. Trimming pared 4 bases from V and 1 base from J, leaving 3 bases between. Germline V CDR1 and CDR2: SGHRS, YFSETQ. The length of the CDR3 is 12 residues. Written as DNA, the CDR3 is TGCGCCAGCAGCCGTTCCTACAATGAGCAGTTCTTC. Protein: CASSRSYNEQFF.

The CDR3 here is CASSLGTGANGNTIYF. The CDR3 region has the DNA TGTGCCAGCAGCTTAGGGACAGGGGCGAACGGAAACACCATATATTTT. The chain recombines TRBV11-2 with TRBJ1-3; TRBD1 matches 9 bases. V trimming: 1 base; J trimming: 4 bases; junction bases outside the gene matches: 5. There are 16 residues in the CDR3. CDR1 is SGHAT, CDR2 FQNNGV, per germline.

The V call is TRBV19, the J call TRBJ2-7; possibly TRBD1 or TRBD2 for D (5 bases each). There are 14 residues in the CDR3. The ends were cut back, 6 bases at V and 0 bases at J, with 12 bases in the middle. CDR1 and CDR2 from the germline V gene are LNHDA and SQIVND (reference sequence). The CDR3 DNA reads TGTGCCAGTAGAAGGGACCCCAGCTCCTACGAGCAGTACTTC. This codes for CASRRDPSSYEQYF.

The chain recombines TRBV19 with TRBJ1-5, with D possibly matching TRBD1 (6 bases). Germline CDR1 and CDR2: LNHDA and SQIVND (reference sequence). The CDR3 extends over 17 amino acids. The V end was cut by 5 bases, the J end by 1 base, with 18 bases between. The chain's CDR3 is CASSSPPTGMSNQPQHF. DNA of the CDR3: TGTGCCAGTAGTTCCCCCCCCACAGGGATGAGCAATCAGCCCCAGCATTTT.

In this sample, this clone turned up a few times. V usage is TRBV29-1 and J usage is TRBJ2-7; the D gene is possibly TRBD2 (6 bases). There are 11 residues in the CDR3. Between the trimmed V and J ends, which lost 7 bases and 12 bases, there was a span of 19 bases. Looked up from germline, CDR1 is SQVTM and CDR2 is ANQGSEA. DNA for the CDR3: TGCAGCGCTGTTCTCACGGGGGTAACGTACTTC. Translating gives CSAVLTGVTYF.